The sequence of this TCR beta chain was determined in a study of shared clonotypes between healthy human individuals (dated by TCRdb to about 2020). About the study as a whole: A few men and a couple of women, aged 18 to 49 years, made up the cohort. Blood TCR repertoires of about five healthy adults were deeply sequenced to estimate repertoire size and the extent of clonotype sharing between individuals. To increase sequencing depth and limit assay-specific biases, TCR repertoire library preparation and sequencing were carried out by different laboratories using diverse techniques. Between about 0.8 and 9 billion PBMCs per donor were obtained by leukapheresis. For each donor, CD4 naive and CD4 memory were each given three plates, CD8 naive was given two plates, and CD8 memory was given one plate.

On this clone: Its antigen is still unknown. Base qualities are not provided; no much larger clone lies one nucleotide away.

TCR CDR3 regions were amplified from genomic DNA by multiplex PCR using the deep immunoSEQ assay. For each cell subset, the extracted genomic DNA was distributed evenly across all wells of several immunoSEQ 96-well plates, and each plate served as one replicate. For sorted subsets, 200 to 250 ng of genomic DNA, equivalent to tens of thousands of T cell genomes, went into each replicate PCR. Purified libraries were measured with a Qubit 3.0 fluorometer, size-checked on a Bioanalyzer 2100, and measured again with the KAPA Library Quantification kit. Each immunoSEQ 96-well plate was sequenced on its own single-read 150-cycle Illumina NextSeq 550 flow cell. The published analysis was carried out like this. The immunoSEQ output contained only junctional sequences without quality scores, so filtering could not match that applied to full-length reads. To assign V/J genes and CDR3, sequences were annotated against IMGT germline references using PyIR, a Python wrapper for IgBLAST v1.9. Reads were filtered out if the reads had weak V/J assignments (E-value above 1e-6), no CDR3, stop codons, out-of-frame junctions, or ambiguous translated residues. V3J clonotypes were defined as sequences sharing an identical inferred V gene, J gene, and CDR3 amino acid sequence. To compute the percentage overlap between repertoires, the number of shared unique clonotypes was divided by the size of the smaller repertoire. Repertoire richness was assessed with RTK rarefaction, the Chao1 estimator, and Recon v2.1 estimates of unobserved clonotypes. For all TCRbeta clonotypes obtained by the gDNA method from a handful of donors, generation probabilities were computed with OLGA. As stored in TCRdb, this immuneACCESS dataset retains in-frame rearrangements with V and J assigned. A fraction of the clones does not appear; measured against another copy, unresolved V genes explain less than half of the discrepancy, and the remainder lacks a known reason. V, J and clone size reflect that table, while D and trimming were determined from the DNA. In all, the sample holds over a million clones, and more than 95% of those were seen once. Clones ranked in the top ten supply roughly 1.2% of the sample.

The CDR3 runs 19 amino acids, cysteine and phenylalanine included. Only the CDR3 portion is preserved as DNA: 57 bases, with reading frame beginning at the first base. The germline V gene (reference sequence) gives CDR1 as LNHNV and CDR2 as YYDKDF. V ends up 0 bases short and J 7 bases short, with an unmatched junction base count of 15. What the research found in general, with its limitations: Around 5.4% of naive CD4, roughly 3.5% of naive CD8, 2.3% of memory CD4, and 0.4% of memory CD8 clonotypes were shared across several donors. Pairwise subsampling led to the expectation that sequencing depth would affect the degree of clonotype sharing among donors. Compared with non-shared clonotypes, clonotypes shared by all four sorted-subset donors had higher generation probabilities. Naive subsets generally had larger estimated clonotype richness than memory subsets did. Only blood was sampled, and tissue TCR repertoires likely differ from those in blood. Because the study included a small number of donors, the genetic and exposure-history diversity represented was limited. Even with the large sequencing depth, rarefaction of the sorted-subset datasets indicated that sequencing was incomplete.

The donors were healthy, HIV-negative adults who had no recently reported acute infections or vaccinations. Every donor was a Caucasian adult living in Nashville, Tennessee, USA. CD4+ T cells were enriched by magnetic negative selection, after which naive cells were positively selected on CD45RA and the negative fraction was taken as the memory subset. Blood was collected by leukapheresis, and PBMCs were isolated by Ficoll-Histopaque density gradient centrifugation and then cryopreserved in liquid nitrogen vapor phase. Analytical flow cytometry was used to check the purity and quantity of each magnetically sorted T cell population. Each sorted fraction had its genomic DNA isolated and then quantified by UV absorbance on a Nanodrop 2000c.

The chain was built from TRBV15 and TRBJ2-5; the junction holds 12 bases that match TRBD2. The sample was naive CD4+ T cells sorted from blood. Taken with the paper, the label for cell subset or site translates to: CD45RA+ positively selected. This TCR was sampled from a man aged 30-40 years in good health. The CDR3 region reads CATSRDVTSGRSMAWTQYF. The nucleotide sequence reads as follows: TGTGCCACCAGCAGAGATGTAACTAGCGGGAGGTCGATGGCGTGGACCCAGTACTTC.